This TCR beta chain stems from a study of blood T cell repertoires in COVID-19. Using immunoSEQ multiplex PCR, the repertoire was profiled, and TCRdb retains in-frame clones only, with some absent. The table includes 200,000 to 250,000 clones, approximately 86% detected once. There are 13 residues in the CDR3. Trimming took off 5 bases at V and 5 bases at J, with 12 bases between the two ends. CDR1 SGHAT and CDR2 FQNNGV come from the germline V gene. The chain recombines TRBV11-2 with TRBJ2-5, with D perhaps matching TRBD1 (6 bases). This clonotype was sampled from a woman under 40 with COVID-19, enrolled during active disease. Sequenced input: peripheral blood. CDR3 DNA: TGTGCCAGCAGCCGACAGGCACGGGAGACCCAGTACTTC. This sequence encodes CASSRQARETQYF.